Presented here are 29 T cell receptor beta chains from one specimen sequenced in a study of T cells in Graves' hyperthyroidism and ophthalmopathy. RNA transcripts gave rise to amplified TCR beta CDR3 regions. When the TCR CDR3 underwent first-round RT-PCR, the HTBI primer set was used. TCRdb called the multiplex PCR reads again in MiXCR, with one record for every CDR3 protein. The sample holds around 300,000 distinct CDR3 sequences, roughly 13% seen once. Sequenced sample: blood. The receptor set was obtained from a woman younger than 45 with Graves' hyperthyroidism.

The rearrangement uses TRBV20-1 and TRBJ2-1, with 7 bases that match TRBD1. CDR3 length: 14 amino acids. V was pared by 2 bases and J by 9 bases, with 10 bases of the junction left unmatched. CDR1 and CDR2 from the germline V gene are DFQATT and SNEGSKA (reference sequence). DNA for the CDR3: TGCAGTGCTAGAAGTCCGCTCGCAGGGGGTGAGCAGTTCTTC. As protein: CSARSPLAGGEQFF.

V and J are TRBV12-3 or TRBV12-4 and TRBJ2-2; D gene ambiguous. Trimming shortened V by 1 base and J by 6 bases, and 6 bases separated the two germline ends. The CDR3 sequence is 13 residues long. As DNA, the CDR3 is TGTGCCAGCAGTTTAGAGGAGCCCGGGGAGCTGTTTTTT. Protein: CASSLEEPGELFF.

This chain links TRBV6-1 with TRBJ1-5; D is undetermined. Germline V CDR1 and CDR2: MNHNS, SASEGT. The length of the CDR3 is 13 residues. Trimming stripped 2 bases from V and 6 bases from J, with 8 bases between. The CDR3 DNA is TGTGCCAGCAGTGAAATGGGAGGTCAGCCCCAGCATTTT. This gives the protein CASSEMGGQPQHF.

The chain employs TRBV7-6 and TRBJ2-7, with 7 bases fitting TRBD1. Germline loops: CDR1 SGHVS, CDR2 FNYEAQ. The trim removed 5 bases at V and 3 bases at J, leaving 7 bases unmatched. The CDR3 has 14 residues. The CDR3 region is CASSLRDRSYEQYF. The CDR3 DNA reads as TGTGCCAGCAGCCTCCGGGACAGAAGCTACGAGCAGTACTTC.

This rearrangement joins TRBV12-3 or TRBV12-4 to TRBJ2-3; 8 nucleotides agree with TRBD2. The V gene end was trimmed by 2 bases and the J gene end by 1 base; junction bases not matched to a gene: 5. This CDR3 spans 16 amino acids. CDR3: CASSLRAGGGTDTQYF. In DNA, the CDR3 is TGTGCCAGCAGTTTAAGGGCGGGAGGCGGCACAGATACGCAGTATTTT.

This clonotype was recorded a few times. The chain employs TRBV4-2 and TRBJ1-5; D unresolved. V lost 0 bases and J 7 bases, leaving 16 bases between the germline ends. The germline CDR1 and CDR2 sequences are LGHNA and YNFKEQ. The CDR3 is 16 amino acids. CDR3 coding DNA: TGTGCCAGCAGCCAAGAGGCCCTCCTCTTGAGACAGCCCCAGCATTTT. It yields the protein CASSQEALLLRQPQHF.

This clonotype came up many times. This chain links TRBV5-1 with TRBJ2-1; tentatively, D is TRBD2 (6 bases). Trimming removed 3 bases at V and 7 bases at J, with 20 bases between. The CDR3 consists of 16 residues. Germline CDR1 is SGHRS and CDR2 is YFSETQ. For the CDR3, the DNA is TGCGCCAGCAGCTCCCCTCTGGGGGAACGGGGGAATGAGCAGTTCTTC. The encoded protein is CASSSPLGERGNEQFF.

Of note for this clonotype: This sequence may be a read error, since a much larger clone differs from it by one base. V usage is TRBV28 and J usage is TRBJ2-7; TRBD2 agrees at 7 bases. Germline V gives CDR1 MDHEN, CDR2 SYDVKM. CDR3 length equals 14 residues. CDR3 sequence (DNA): TGTGCCAGCGGTTTAACGGGACTACTCTACGAGCAGTACTTC. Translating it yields CASGLTGLLYEQYF.

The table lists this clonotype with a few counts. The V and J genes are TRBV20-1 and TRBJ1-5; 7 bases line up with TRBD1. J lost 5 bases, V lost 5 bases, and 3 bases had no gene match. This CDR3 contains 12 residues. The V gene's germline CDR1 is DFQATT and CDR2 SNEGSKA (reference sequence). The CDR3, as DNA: TGCAGTGCTCGGGACAGTTATCAGCCCCAGCATTTT. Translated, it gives CSARDSYQPQHF.

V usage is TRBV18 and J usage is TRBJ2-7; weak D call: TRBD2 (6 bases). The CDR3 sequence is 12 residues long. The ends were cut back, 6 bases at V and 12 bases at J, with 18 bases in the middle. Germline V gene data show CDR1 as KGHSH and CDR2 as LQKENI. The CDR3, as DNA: TGTGCCAGCTCTATAAAGGAGGGTAGGCCGTACTTC. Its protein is CASSIKEGRPYF.

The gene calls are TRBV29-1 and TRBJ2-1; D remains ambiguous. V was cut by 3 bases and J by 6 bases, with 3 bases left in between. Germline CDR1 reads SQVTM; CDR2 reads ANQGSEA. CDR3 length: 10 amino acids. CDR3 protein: CSVDSNEQFF. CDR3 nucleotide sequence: TGCAGCGTTGACTCCAATGAGCAGTTCTTC.

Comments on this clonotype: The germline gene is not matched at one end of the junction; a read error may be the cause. The chain's CDR3 is CVSSLPGGWNEQYF. As DNA, the CDR3 is TGTGTCAGCAGCTTACCAGGGGGCTGGAACGAACAGTACTTC. The gene calls are TRBV11-2 and TRBJ2-7, with TRBD1 matching over 8 bases. The CDR3 sequence is 14 residues long. Germline V CDR1 and CDR2: SGHAT, FQNNGV.

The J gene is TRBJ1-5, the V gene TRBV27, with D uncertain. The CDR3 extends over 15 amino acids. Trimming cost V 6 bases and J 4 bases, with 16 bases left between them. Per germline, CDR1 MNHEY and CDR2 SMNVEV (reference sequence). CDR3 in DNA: TGTGCCAGCAGCTTACGAGGGTTGGGTAATCAGCCCCAGCATTTT. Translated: CASSLRGLGNQPQHF.

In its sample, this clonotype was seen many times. The CDR3 protein is CASSFYGPTDTQYF. For the CDR3, the DNA is TGTGCCAGCAGTTTTTACGGACCCACAGATACGCAGTATTTT. The V and J genes are TRBV27 and TRBJ2-3; D is undetermined. The CDR3 length is 14 residues. Trimming removed 3 bases at V and 2 bases at J, with 9 bases between. The V gene's germline CDR1 is MNHEY and CDR2 SMNVEV (reference sequence).

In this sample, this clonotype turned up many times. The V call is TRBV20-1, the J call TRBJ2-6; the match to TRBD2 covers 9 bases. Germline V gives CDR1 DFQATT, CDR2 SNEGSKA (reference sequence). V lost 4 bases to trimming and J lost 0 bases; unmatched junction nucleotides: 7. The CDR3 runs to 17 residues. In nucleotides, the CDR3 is TGCAGTGCTACCACGACTAGCGGAGGCTCTGGGGCCAACGTCCTGACTTTC. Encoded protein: CSATTTSGGSGANVLTF.

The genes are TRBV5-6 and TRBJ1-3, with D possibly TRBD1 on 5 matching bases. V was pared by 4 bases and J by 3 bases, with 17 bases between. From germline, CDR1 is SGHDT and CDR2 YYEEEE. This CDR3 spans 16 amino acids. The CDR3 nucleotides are TGTGCCAGCAGCCTCCCTTCAGGGTACGATGGAAACACCATATATTTT. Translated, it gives CASSLPSGYDGNTIYF.

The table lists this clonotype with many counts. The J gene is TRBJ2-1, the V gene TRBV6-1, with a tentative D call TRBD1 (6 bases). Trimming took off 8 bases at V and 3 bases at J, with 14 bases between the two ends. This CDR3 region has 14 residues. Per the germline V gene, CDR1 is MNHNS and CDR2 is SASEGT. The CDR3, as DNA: TGTGCCAGCGGACAGCTTTTGGACTACAATGAGCAGTTCTTC. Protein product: CASGQLLDYNEQFF.

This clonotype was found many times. CDR3 bases: TGTGCCAGCAGCGGGGTGGCTAGCGGGAGAAGTAATCGTGAGCAGTTCTTC. Its protein product is CASSGVASGRSNREQFF. The chain combines TRBV11-2 with TRBJ2-1; 10 positions match TRBD2. V was clipped by 5 bases and J by 9 bases; unmatched bases: 16. CDR1 is SGHAT, CDR2 FQNNGV, per germline. The CDR3 sequence is 17 residues long.

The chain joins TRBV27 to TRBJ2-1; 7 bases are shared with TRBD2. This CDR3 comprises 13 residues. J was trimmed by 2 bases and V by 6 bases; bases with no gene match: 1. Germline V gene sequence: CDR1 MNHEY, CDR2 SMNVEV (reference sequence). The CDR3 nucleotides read TGTGCCAGCAGGGCGGGGGCCTACAATGAGCAGTTCTTC. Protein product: CASRAGAYNEQFF.

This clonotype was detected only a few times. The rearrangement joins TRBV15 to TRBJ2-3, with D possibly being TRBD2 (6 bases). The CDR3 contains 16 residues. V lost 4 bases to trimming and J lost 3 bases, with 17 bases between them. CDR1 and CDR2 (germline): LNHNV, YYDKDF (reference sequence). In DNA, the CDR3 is TGTGCCACCAGCAAGCCCCCGGGAGTCGGAACAGATACGCAGTATTTT. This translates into CATSKPPGVGTDTQYF.

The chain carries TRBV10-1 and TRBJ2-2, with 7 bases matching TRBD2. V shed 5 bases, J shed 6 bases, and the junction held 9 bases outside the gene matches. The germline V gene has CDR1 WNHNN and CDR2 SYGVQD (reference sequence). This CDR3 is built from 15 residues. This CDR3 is CASSTTSSGPGELFF. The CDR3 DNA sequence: TGCGCCAGCAGTACGACTAGCTCGGGGCCCGGGGAGCTGTTTTTT.

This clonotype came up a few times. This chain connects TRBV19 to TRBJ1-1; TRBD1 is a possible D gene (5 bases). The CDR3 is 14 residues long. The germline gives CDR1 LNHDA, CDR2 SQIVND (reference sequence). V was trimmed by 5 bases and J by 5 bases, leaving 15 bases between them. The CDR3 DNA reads TGTGCCAGTAGTGCCTGGTCAGGGCTGACTGAAGCTTTCTTT. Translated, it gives CASSAWSGLTEAFF.

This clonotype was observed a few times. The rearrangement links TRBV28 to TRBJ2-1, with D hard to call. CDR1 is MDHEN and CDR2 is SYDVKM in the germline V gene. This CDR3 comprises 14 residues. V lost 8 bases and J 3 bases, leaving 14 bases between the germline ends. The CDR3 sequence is CASRGRTYYNEQFF. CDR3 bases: TGTGCCAGCCGAGGTAGGACCTACTACAATGAGCAGTTCTTC.

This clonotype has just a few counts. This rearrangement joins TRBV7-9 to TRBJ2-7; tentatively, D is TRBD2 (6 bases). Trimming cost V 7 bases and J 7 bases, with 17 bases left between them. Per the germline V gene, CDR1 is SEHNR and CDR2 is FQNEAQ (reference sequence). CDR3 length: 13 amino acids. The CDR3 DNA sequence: TGTGCCAGCACTTCTGCGGGGCGTCGGGAGCAGTACTTC. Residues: CASTSAGRREQYF.

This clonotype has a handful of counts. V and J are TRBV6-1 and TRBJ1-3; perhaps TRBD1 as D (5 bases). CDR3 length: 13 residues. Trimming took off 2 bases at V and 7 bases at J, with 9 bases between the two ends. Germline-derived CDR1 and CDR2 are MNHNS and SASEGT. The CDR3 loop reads CASSESRGNTIYF. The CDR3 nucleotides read TGTGCCAGCAGTGAATCACGGGGGAACACCATATATTTT.

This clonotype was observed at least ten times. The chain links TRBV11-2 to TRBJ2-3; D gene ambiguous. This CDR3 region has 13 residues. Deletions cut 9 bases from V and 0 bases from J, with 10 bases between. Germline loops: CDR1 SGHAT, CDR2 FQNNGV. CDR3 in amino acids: CASAWLSTDTQYF. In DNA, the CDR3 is TGTGCCAGTGCCTGGTTGAGCACAGATACGCAGTATTTT.

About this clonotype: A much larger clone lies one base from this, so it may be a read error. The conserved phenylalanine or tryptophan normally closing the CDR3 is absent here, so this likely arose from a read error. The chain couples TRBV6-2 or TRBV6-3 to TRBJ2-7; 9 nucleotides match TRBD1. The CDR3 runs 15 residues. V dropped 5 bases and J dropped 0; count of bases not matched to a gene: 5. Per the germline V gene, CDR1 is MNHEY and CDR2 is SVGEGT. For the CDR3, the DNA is TGTGCCAGCAGTCCCGGGACAGGGCGCTCCTACGAGCAGTACCTC. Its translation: CASSPGTGRSYEQYL.

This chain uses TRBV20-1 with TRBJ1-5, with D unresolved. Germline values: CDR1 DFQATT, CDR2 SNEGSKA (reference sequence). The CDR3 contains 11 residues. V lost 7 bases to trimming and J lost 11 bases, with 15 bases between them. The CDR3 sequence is CSVAAGLTQHF. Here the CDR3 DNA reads TGCAGTGTGGCGGCGGGTCTGACCCAGCATTTT.

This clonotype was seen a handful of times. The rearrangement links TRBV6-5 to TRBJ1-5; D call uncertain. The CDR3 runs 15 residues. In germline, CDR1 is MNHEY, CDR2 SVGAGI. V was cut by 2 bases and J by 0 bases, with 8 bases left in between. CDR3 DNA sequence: TGTGCCAGCAGTTACAACCAATATAGCAATCAGCCCCAGCATTTT. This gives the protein CASSYNQYSNQPQHF.